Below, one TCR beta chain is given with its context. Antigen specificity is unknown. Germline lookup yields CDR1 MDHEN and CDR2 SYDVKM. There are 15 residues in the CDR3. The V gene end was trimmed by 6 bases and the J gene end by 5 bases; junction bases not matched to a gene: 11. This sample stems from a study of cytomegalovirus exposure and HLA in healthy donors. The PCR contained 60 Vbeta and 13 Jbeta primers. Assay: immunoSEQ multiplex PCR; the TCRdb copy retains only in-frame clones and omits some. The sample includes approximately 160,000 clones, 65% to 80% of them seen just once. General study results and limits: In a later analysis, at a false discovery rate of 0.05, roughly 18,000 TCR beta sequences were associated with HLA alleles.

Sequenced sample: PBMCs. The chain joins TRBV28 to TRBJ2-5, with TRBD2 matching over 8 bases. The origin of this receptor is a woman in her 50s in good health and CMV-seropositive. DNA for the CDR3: TGTGCCAGCAGCGACGGGGGGGCCGGGGGTGAGACCCAGTACTTC. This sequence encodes CASSDGGAGGETQYF.